The rows below give T cell receptor beta chains drawn from one sample of a study of CD8 T cells in Susac syndrome. TCRdb processed the immunoSEQ multiplex PCR reads anew with MiXCR; each CDR3 protein has one entry. The sample yields 150,000 to 180,000 distinct CDR3 sequences, approximately 93% seen once. The source material was CD8+ T cells from PBMCs. These receptors all come from a human donor with multiple sclerosis. Both conserved end residues are part of each CDR3. The order of the fields is CDR3 DNA, CDR3 protein, clone size, J gene, V gene, D gene. D genes are given only for firm matches. Only part of the rows carry a size: once, few, many, or a class if the clone is expanded.

cdr3_nt: TGTGCCTGGAGTGTAGGCGCCGGCGAGCTGTTTTTT; cdr3_aa: CAWSVGAGELFF; clone_size: -; j_call: TRBJ2-2; v_call: TRBV30; d_call: -
cdr3_nt: TGTGCCAATTCGGAACGGGGGGACACTGAAGCTTTCTTT; cdr3_aa: CANSERGDTEAFF; clone_size: -; j_call: TRBJ1-1; v_call: TRBV30; d_call: -
cdr3_nt: TGTGCCTGGACGACCCGGGACTCCGTACGAGTGGAGTACTTC; cdr3_aa: CAWTTRDSVRVEYF; clone_size: -; j_call: TRBJ2-7; v_call: TRBV30; d_call: -
cdr3_nt: TGTGCCAGCAGCGTAGGCCAGGCCCCGAGGGAGACCCAGTACTTC; cdr3_aa: CASSVGQAPRETQYF; clone_size: -; j_call: TRBJ2-5; v_call: TRBV9; d_call: -
cdr3_nt: TGCAGTGCTAGAGAAAGGACTAGCGGGGGGCAAGGTGAGCAGTTCTTC; cdr3_aa: CSARERTSGGQGEQFF; clone_size: -; j_call: TRBJ2-1; v_call: TRBV20-1; d_call: TRBD2
cdr3_nt: TGTGCCAGCAGTAGCGGGGGGCCCAATGAGCAGTTCTTC; cdr3_aa: CASSSGGPNEQFF; clone_size: -; j_call: TRBJ2-1; v_call: TRBV14; d_call: TRBD2
cdr3_nt: TGTGCCAGCAGCTGGGGACAGGACGGCTACACCTTC; cdr3_aa: CASSWGQDGYTF; clone_size: -; j_call: TRBJ1-2; v_call: TRBV28; d_call: TRBD1
cdr3_nt: TGCAGCGTCGTAGCGGGGGGGCGTTACAATGAGCAGTTCTTC; cdr3_aa: CSVVAGGRYNEQFF; clone_size: -; j_call: TRBJ2-1; v_call: TRBV29-1; d_call: TRBD2
cdr3_nt: TGTGCCAGCTCCCCCTCGGGACAGGGAGGTCAGCCCCAGCATTTT; cdr3_aa: CASSPSGQGGQPQHF; clone_size: few; j_call: TRBJ1-5; v_call: TRBV18; d_call: TRBD1
cdr3_nt: TGTGCCTGGAGTGTACCAGGGCTAGCCAGGAGATTTCGGGCTAACTATGGCTACACCTTC; cdr3_aa: CAWSVPGLARRFRANYGYTF; clone_size: -; j_call: TRBJ1-2; v_call: TRBV30; d_call: -
cdr3_nt: TGCGCCAGCCAGGGTGAGATATATGGCTACACCTTC; cdr3_aa: CASQGEIYGYTF; clone_size: -; j_call: TRBJ1-2; v_call: TRBV5-1; d_call: -
cdr3_nt: TGTGCCAGCAGCCTCAGAGACAGGACGAGCACTGAAGCTTTCTTT; cdr3_aa: CASSLRDRTSTEAFF; clone_size: once; j_call: TRBJ1-1; v_call: TRBV7-6; d_call: -
cdr3_nt: TGTGCCATCAACGGCGGACGCAATCAGCCCCAGCATTTT; cdr3_aa: CAINGGRNQPQHF; clone_size: -; j_call: TRBJ1-5; v_call: TRBV10-3; d_call: -
cdr3_nt: TGCAGTGCTAGAGACTGGACTAGCGGGGGGGATCAAGAGACCCAGTACTTC; cdr3_aa: CSARDWTSGGDQETQYF; clone_size: -; j_call: TRBJ2-5; v_call: TRBV20-1; d_call: TRBD2
cdr3_nt: TGTGCCAGCAGCCCTTCGGGACAGAACTATGGCTACACCTTC; cdr3_aa: CASSPSGQNYGYTF; clone_size: -; j_call: TRBJ1-2; v_call: TRBV11-2; d_call: TRBD1
cdr3_nt: TGTGCCAGCGGACGTCAGGGGTTGGTGTACGAGCAGTACTTC; cdr3_aa: CASGRQGLVYEQYF; clone_size: -; j_call: TRBJ2-7; v_call: TRBV27; d_call: -
cdr3_nt: TGTGCCACCAGCATTCTCATTGGGACAGGCCAAGAGACCCAGTACTTC; cdr3_aa: CATSILIGTGQETQYF; clone_size: -; j_call: TRBJ2-5; v_call: TRBV15; d_call: TRBD1